The T cell receptor (beta chain) under discussion was sequenced for a study of T cell changes during pregnancy in multiple sclerosis. Method: immunoSEQ multiplex PCR; TCRdb's copy keeps in-frame clones and lacks some. The repertoire holds 50,000 to 60,000 clones, with approximately 92% as singletons. CDR1 is SGHNT and CDR2 is YYREEE in the germline V gene (reference sequence). Trimming took 3 bases from V and 2 from J, leaving 18 bases between them. This CDR3 is built from 16 residues. The specimen comprised CD4+ T cells from peripheral blood mononuclear cells, sampled after pregnancy. This clonotype originated in a female donor in good health, enrolled as a control in a pregnancy study. The chain combines TRBV5-4 with TRBJ2-7, with a tentative D call TRBD1 (8 bases). The CDR3 is CASSSGGGGHTYEQYF. CDR3 DNA: TGTGCCAGCAGCTCAGGGGGCGGGGGCCATACCTACGAGCAGTACTTC.